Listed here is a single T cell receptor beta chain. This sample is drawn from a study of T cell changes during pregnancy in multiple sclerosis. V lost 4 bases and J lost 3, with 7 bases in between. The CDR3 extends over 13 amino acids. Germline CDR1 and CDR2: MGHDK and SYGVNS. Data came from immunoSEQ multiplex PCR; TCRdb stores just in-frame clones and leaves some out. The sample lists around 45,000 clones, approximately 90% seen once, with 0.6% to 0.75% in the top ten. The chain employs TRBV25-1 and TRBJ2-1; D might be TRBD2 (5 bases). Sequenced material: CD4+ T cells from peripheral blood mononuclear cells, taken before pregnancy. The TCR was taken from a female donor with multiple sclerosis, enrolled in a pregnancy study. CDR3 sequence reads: CASSGAGYNEQFF. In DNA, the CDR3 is TGTGCCAGCAGTGGTGCGGGCTACAATGAGCAGTTCTTC.